The 28 T cell receptor beta chains below all came from one sample that was sequenced in a study of blood T cell repertoires in COVID-19. Measured with immunoSEQ multiplex PCR; TCRdb has only the in-frame clones, and not every one. The sample lists approximately 470,000 clones, roughly 88% occurring once. The sequenced material came from peripheral blood. The receptors here all came from a human donor in a cohort sampled during active COVID-19.

This clone was seen a few times. The V gene is TRBV5-8, the J gene TRBJ2-5; D perhaps matches TRBD2 (6 bases). The CDR3 length is 12 residues. From germline, CDR1 is SGHTS and CDR2 YDEGEE. V dropped 4 bases and J dropped 7 bases, with 11 bases sitting between them. CDR3 residues: CASSGFGGTQYF. Written as DNA, the CDR3 is TGTGCCAGCAGCGGCTTCGGGGGGACCCAGTACTTC. The full variable domain, its missing parts supplied by reference TRBV5-8 and TRBJ2-5, is EAGVTQSPTHLIKTRGQQATLRCSPISGHTSVYWYQQALGLGLQFLLWYDEGEERNRGNFPPRFSGRQFPNYSSELNVNALELEDSALYLCASSGFGGTQYFGPGTRLLVL.

The chain is built from TRBV5-1 and TRBJ2-1, with no clear D. CDR1 and CDR2 from the germline V gene are SGHRS and YFSETQ. Trimming cost V 7 bases and J 0 bases, with 20 bases left between them. CDR3 length equals 17 residues. CDR3 sequence: CASSLAPGSSSYNEQFF. DNA of the CDR3: TGCGCCAGCTCTCTCGCCCCAGGATCGAGCTCCTACAATGAGCAGTTCTTC.

V is TRBV30 and J is TRBJ1-1, with a weak D call TRBD1 (6 bases). This CDR3 has 13 amino acids. With 7 bases removed from V and 4 bases from J, the gap between germline ends came to 16 bases. Germline loops: CDR1 GTSNPN, CDR2 SVGIG (reference sequence). The chain's CDR3 is CASTGFDSTEAFF. The CDR3 DNA follows: TGTGCCTCCACAGGGTTTGATAGCACTGAAGCTTTCTTT.

CDR3 loop: CASSQAGTGKYGYTF. CDR3 bases: TGCGCCAGCAGCCAAGCTGGGACAGGGAAGTATGGCTACACCTTC. The chain carries TRBV4-3 and TRBJ1-2; 9 bases map to TRBD1. Germline-derived CDR1 and CDR2 are LGHNA and YSLEER. V shed 1 base and J 5 bases; nucleotides not matched to a gene: 5. This CDR3 spans 15 amino acids.

This chain uses TRBV11-3 with TRBJ2-4; D not certain. The CDR3 is made up of 14 amino acids. Trimming stripped 6 bases from V and 6 bases from J, with 15 bases between. Germline values: CDR1 SGHNT, CDR2 YENEEA. The CDR3, as DNA: TGTGCCAGCAGTCCTGGGCCAGGCTTAAACATTCAGTACTTC. It is translated as CASSPGPGLNIQYF.

This rearrangement joins TRBV19 to TRBJ1-5; 7 bases fit TRBD1. Germline trimming cut 6 bases from V and 4 bases from J; bases unmatched to any gene: 9. The germline V gene encodes CDR1 LNHDA and CDR2 SQIVND (reference sequence). This CDR3 spans 15 amino acids. For the CDR3, the DNA is TGTGCCAGTAGCCCCGGGACAGACTTTAATCAGCCCCAGCATTTT. Its translation: CASSPGTDFNQPQHF.

This chain connects TRBV11-2 to TRBJ2-2; D not certain. Trimming left V 0 bases short and J 5 bases short, with 4 bases between. Germline-derived CDR1 and CDR2 are SGHAT and FQNNGV. The CDR3 runs 13 residues. The CDR3, as DNA: TGTGCCAGCAGCTTAGATCTAACCGGGGAGCTGTTTTTT. Translating it yields CASSLDLTGELFF. The full variable domain, in which reference TRBV11-2 and TRBJ2-2 provide the parts outside the CDR3, is EAGVAQSPRYKIIEKRQSVAFWCNPISGHATLYWYQQILGQGPKLLIQFQNNGVVDDSQLPKDRFSAERLKGVDSTLKIQPAKLEDSAVYLCASSLDLTGELFFGEGSRLTVL.

This clone has a handful of counts. The J gene is TRBJ2-1, the V gene TRBV3-1 (or the pseudogene TRBV3-2), with TRBD2 matching 8 bases. V gave up 2 bases and J gave up 11 bases; unmatched junction bases: 11. Germline V gene lookup returns CDR1 LGHDT and CDR2 YNNKEL (reference sequence). This CDR3 is built from 15 residues. The CDR3 is CASSQSTPSGPKQFF. CDR3 nucleotide sequence: TGTGCCAGCAGCCAATCTACCCCTAGCGGGCCGAAGCAGTTCTTC.

J is TRBJ2-3 and V is TRBV24-1; 7 nucleotides agree with TRBD1. Germline loops: CDR1 KGHDR, CDR2 SFDVKD. V trimming: 3 bases; J trimming: 0 bases; junction bases outside the gene matches: 2. The CDR3 has 15 residues. CDR3 in DNA: TGTGCCACCAGTGATAACAGGGGTAGCACAGATACGCAGTATTTT. This encodes CATSDNRGSTDTQYF.

The chain links TRBV7-2 to TRBJ1-2; TRBD1 matches at 8 bases. The CDR3 sequence is 14 residues long. After removal of 5 bases from V and 5 bases from J, the junction contained 7 bases not matched to a gene. Germline V gene sequence: CDR1 SGHTA, CDR2 FQGNSA. The CDR3 here is CASSAPTGGYGYTF. The CDR3 DNA reads as TGTGCCAGCAGCGCACCCACAGGGGGGTATGGCTACACCTTC.

The chain is built from TRBV29-1 and TRBJ1-1; D call uncertain. Trimming took off 7 bases at V and 1 base at J, with 13 bases between the two ends. This CDR3 is built from 13 residues. Per germline, CDR1 SQVTM and CDR2 ANQGSEA. The CDR3 sequence is CSAGREGNTEAFF. The DNA of the CDR3 is TGCAGCGCTGGCCGGGAGGGGAACACTGAAGCTTTCTTT.

The chain uses TRBV10-2 and TRBJ1-2; no definite D call. The ends were cut back, 4 bases at V and 1 base at J, with 4 bases in the middle. The CDR3 sequence is 12 residues long. CDR1 is WSHSY and CDR2 is SAAADI in the germline V gene. The CDR3 DNA sequence: TGCGCCAGCAGTGCAGTTAACTATGGCTACACCTTC. It encodes CASSAVNYGYTF.

The chain recombines TRBV5-1 with TRBJ2-5; 7 bases align to TRBD1. Unmatched junction bases numbered 6, after V lost 2 bases and J lost 5 bases. Germline lookup yields CDR1 SGHRS and CDR2 YFSETQ. CDR3 length equals 14 residues. CDR3 loop: CASSLKQGPETQYF. The DNA for the CDR3 is TGCGCCAGCAGCTTAAAACAGGGGCCGGAGACCCAGTACTTC.

This clone was counted between two and nine times. The V gene is TRBV6-1, the J gene TRBJ2-2; a possible D gene is TRBD2 (5 bases). The CDR3 is 14 amino acids. V shed 3 bases and J shed 3 bases, with 8 bases lying between them. Germline V gene lookup returns CDR1 MNHNS and CDR2 SASEGT. The CDR3 reads CASSDPGYTGELFF. In nucleotides, the CDR3 is TGTGCCAGCAGTGATCCGGGATACACCGGGGAGCTGTTTTTT.

J is TRBJ2-7 and V is TRBV30; 8 positions match TRBD1. The CDR3 loop spans 13 amino acids. Germline V gene lookup returns CDR1 GTSNPN and CDR2 SVGIG (reference sequence). V was pared by 5 bases and J by 6 bases, with 9 bases of the junction left unmatched. CDR3 bases: TGTGCCTGGGCCCAGGGGGCTTTGGGCGAGCAGTACTTC. It codes for CAWAQGALGEQYF. Drawing the rest from reference TRBV30 and TRBJ2-7, the complete variable domain is SQTIHQWPATLVQPVGSPLSLECTVEGTSNPNLYWYRQAAGRGLQLLFYSVGIGQISSEVPQNLSASRPQDRQFILSSKKLLLSDSGFYLCAWAQGALGEQYFGPGTRLTVT.

The chain uses TRBV4-1 and TRBJ2-7; weak D call: TRBD2 (6 bases). In germline, CDR1 is MGHRA, CDR2 YSYEKL. The V end lost 2 bases, the J end lost 0 bases, and 8 bases lay between the germline ends. The CDR3 loop spans 14 amino acids. CDR3 protein: CASSQPGVSYEQYF. Written as DNA, the CDR3 is TGCGCCAGCAGCCAACCGGGGGTCTCCTACGAGCAGTACTTC.

With respect to this clone: The junction departs from the called germline gene at one end, perhaps through a read error. The J gene is TRBJ2-7, the V gene TRBV15; D call uncertain. This CDR3 has 12 amino acids. Germline-derived CDR1 and CDR2 are LNHNV and YYDKDF (reference sequence). The CDR3 DNA is TGTGCCACCAGCGGAGATGAGGTCCCCCAGTACTTC. Its protein product is CATSGDEVPQYF.

This chain uses TRBV21-1 with TRBJ2-7; the table's TRBD2 call for D was not verified on the DNA. TRBV21-1 is a pseudogene locus. This CDR3 comprises 12 residues. The CDR3 spells CASSSGTSGRAV. Written as DNA, the CDR3 is TGTGCCAGCAGCAGCGGGACTAGCGGGAGGGCAGTC.

This chain connects TRBV29-1 to TRBJ1-2; D not resolved. V dropped 3 bases and J dropped 8 bases, with 10 bases sitting between them. The CDR3 loop spans 11 amino acids. From germline, CDR1 is SQVTM and CDR2 ANQGSEA. CDR3 region: CSVDETGGYTF. The DNA for the CDR3 is TGCAGCGTTGACGAGACTGGAGGCTACACCTTC.

The chain joins TRBV3-1 (or the pseudogene TRBV3-2) to TRBJ1-2; 8 bases line up with TRBD1. The CDR3 has 15 residues. With 4 bases clipped from V and 2 bases from J, the junction kept 6 bases outside the gene matches. Germline loops: CDR1 LGHDT, CDR2 YNNKEL (reference sequence). The CDR3 sequence is CASSRQGSINYGYTF. CDR3 coding DNA: TGTGCCAGCAGCCGACAGGGGTCGATAAACTATGGCTACACCTTC.

The rearrangement joins TRBV7-2 to TRBJ2-7, with 9 bases matching TRBD2. With 2 bases clipped from V and 3 bases from J, the junction kept 5 bases outside the gene matches. The CDR3 loop spans 15 amino acids. The germline CDR1 and CDR2 sequences are SGHTA and FQGNSA. CDR3 amino acids: CASSLRTSADYEQYF. CDR3 coding DNA: TGTGCCAGCAGCTTACGGACTAGCGCGGACTACGAGCAGTACTTC. The full variable domain, in which reference TRBV7-2 and TRBJ2-7 provide the parts outside the CDR3, is GAGVSQSPSNKVTEKGKDVELRCDPISGHTALYWYRQSLGQGLEFLIYFQGNSAPDKSGLPSDRFSAERTGGSVSTLTIQRTQQEDSAVYLCASSLRTSADYEQYFGPGTRLTVT.

The chain carries TRBV7-3 and TRBJ1-2, with 11 bases aligning to TRBD1. Germline values: CDR1 SGHTA, CDR2 FQGTGA. The CDR3 length is 17 residues. J lost 5 bases, V lost 1 base, and 9 bases had no gene match. The CDR3 DNA follows: TGTGCCAGCAGCTTAAATGTTGGGACAGGGGGACTATATGGCTACACCTTC. It codes for CASSLNVGTGGLYGYTF.

V is TRBV14 and J is TRBJ2-1, with 9 bases fitting TRBD1. This CDR3 region has 14 residues. Germline V gene lookup returns CDR1 SGHDN and CDR2 FVKESK. The V segment lost 3 bases and the J segment 10 bases; nucleotides outside the gene matches: 7. The CDR3 loop is CASSHPQGAREQFF. The CDR3 DNA is TGTGCCAGCAGCCATCCACAGGGGGCGAGAGAGCAGTTCTTC.

This clone was seen many times. This chain joins TRBV10-3 and TRBJ1-3; no firm D call. This CDR3 comprises 15 residues. The germline V gene has CDR1 ENHRY and CDR2 SYGVKD. V was clipped by 3 bases and J by 0 bases, with 9 bases between them. The CDR3 region has the DNA TGTGCCATCAGTGACGGGGATATCTCTGGAAACACCATATATTTT. Translation gives CAISDGDISGNTIYF.

V and J are TRBV29-1 and TRBJ2-3, with 13 bases fitting TRBD2. The germline gives CDR1 SQVTM, CDR2 ANQGSEA. CDR3 length equals 17 residues. The ends lost 4 bases at V and 6 bases at J; junction bases unmatched: 13. CDR3 sequence reads: CSVVKSPGTSGMDTQYF. CDR3 DNA: TGCAGCGTTGTGAAAAGCCCCGGGACTAGCGGGATGGATACGCAGTATTTT.

The chain combines TRBV19 with TRBJ1-4; the D is unclear. The CDR3 spans 13 residues. Looked up from germline, CDR1 is LNHDA and CDR2 is SQIVND (reference sequence). With 0 bases removed from V and 7 bases from J, the gap between germline ends came to 6 bases. CDR3 coding DNA: TGTGCCAGTAGTATAGAGAGTACTGAAAAACTGTTTTTT. Amino acids: CASSIESTEKLFF.

The rearrangement uses TRBV19 and TRBJ2-5; possible D gene TRBD2, 6 bases. CDR3 length: 15 amino acids. Germline loops: CDR1 LNHDA, CDR2 SQIVND (reference sequence). Trimming took 5 bases from V and 3 from J, leaving 16 bases between them. The CDR3 DNA follows: TGTGCCAGTAGTCCGCCGGGACTCAAAAAAGAGACCCAGTACTTC. The encoded protein is CASSPPGLKKETQYF.

V gene TRBV27 combines with J gene TRBJ2-1; D is undetermined. V was pared by 6 bases and J by 6 bases, with 12 bases between. This CDR3 region has 13 residues. Per germline, CDR1 MNHEY and CDR2 SMNVEV (reference sequence). This CDR3 is CASSLTTGNEQFF. For the CDR3, the DNA is TGTGCCAGCAGCCTAACCACCGGCAATGAGCAGTTCTTC.